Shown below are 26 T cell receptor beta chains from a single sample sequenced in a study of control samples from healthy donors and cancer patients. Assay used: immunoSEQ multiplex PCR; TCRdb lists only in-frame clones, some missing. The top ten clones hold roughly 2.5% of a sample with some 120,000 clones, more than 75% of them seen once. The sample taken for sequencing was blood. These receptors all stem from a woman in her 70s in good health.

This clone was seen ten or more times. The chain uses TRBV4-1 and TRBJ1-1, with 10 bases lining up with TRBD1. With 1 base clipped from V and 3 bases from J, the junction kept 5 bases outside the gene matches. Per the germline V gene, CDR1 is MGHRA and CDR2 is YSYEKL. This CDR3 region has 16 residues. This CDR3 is CASSQVRQGADTEAFF. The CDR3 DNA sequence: TGCGCCAGCAGCCAAGTTAGACAGGGGGCGGACACTGAAGCTTTCTTT.

The chain's CDR3 is CASSFLGNSGNTIYF. In DNA form, the CDR3 reads TGTGCCAGTAGTTTTCTGGGTAACTCTGGAAACACCATATATTTT. The J gene is TRBJ1-3, the V gene TRBV19; D remains ambiguous. This CDR3 comprises 15 residues. V lost 5 bases and J 0 bases, leaving 11 bases between the germline ends. Germline V gives CDR1 LNHDA, CDR2 SQIVND (reference sequence).

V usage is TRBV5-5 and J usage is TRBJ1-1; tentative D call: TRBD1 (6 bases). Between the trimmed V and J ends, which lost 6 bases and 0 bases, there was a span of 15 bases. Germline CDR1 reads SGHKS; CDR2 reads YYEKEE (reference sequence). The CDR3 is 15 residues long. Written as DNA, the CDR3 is TGTGCCAGCATCACTAACACAGGGATGAACACTGAAGCTTTCTTT. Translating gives CASITNTGMNTEAFF.

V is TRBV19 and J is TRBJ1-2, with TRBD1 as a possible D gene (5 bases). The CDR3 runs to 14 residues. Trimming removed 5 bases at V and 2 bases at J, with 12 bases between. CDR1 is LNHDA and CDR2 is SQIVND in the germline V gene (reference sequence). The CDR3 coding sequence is TGTGCCAGTAGTCCCCAGACAGTCAACTATGGCTACACCTTC. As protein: CASSPQTVNYGYTF.

The chain's CDR3 is CASSSHPTRAGYTF. CDR3 sequence (DNA): TGTGCCAGCAGTTCCCATCCTACTAGAGCAGGCTACACCTTC. The rearrangement joins TRBV6-5 to TRBJ1-2; D gene unclear. From germline, CDR1 is MNHEY and CDR2 SVGAGI. The CDR3 consists of 14 residues. Trimming cost V 4 bases and J 8 bases, with 17 bases left between them.

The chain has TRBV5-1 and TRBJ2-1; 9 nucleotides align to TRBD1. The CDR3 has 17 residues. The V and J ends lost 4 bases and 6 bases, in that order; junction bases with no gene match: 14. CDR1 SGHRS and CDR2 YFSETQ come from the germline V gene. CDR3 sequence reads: CASSPISSVTGGNEQFF. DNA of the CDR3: TGCGCCAGCAGCCCCATATCCTCCGTGACAGGGGGCAATGAGCAGTTCTTC. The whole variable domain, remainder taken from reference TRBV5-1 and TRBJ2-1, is KAGVTQTPRYLIKTRGQQVTLSCSPISGHRSVSWYQQTPGQGLQFLFEYFSETQRNKGNFPGRFSGRQFSNSRSEMNVSTLELGDSALYLCASSPISSVTGGNEQFFGPGTRLTVL.

Written as DNA, the CDR3 is TGCGCCAGCAGCCACGCACAGGTCTACTCTGGAAACACCATATATTTT. It specifies CASSHAQVYSGNTIYF. The chain couples TRBV4-1 to TRBJ1-3; D might be TRBD1 (5 bases). CDR3 length: 16 amino acids. The germline V and J ends were trimmed by 3 bases and 0 bases, with 12 bases remaining between them. Germline V gene data show CDR1 as MGHRA and CDR2 as YSYEKL.

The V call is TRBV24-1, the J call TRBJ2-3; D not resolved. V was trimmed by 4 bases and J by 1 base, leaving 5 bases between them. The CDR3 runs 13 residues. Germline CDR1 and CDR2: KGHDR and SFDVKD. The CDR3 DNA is TGTGCCACCAGTGAGGCCGGCACAGATACGCAGTATTTT. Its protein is CATSEAGTDTQYF.

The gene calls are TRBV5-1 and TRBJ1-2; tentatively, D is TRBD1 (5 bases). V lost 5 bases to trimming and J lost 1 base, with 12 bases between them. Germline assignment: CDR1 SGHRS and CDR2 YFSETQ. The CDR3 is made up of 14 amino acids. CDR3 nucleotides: TGCGCCAGCAGATTTACGACAGATAACTATGGCTACACCTTC. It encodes CASRFTTDNYGYTF.

CDR3 DNA: TGCGCCAGCAGCTTGGATGCTACGAGCACAGATACGCAGTATTTT. Translated, it gives CASSLDATSTDTQYF. This chain links TRBV5-1 with TRBJ2-3; D not resolved. The length of the CDR3 is 15 residues. Trimming cost V 0 bases and J 0 bases, with 8 bases left between them. Germline CDR1 and CDR2: SGHRS and YFSETQ.

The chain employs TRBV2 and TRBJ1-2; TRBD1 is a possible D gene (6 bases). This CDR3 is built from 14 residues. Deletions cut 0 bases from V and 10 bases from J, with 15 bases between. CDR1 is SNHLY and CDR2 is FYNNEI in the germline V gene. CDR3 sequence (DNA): TGTGCCAGCAGTGAAGCGCTGGGGGCCCTTGACTACACCTTC. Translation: CASSEALGALDYTF.

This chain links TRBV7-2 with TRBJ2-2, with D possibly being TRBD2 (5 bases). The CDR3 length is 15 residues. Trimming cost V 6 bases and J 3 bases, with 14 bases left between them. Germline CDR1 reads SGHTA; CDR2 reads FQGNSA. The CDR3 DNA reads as TGTGCCAGCAGTTGGCGGGCGGGCCACACCGGGGAGCTGTTTTTT. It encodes CASSWRAGHTGELFF.

DNA for the CDR3: TGTGCCAGCAGTGAATGGGGGACAGGGGTATCAACTAATGAAAAACTGTTTTTT. Its translation: CASSEWGTGVSTNEKLFF. The J gene is TRBJ1-4, the V gene TRBV25-1; 10 nucleotides align to TRBD1. Per germline, CDR1 MGHDK and CDR2 SYGVNS. Trimming at V came to 1 base and at J to 0 bases, leaving 5 bases not matched to a gene. The CDR3 has 18 amino acids.

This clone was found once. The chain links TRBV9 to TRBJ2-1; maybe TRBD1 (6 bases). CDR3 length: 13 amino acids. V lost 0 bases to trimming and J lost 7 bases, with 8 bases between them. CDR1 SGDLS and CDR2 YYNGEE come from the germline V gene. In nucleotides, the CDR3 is TGTGCCAGCAGCGTAGGGCAGGGGAATGAGCAGTTCTTC. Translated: CASSVGQGNEQFF.

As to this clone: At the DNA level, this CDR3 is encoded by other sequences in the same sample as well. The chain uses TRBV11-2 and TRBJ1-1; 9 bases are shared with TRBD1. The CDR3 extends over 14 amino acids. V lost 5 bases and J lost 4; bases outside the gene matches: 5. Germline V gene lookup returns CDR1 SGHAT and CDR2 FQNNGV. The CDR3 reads CASSLGQGSTEAFF. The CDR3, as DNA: TGTGCCAGCAGCCTAGGACAGGGGAGCACTGAAGCTTTCTTT.

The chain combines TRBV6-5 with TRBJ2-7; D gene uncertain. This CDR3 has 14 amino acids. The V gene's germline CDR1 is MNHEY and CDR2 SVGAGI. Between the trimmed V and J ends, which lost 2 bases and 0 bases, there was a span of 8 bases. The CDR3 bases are TGTGCCAGCAGTTACAAAGGAGCCTCCTACGAGCAGTACTTC. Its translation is CASSYKGASYEQYF.

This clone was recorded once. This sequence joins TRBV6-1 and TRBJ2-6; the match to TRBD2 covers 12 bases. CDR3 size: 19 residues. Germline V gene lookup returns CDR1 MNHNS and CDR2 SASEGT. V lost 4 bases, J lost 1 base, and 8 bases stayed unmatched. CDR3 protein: CASSATSGGIASGANVLTF. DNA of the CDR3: TGTGCCAGCAGTGCAACTAGCGGGGGGATCGCGTCTGGGGCCAACGTCCTGACTTTC.

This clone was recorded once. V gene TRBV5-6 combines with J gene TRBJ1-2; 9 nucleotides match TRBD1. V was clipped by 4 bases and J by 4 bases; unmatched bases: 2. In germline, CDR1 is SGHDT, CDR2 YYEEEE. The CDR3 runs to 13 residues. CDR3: CASSQDRGYGYTF. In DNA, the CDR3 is TGTGCCAGCAGCCAGGACAGGGGCTATGGCTACACCTTC.

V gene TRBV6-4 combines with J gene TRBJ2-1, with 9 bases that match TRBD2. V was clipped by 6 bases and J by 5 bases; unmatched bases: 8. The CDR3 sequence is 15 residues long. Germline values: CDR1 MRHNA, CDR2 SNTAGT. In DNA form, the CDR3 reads TGTGCCAGCAGCCACTTAGCGGGAGCCAACAATGAGCAGTTCTTC. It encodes CASSHLAGANNEQFF.

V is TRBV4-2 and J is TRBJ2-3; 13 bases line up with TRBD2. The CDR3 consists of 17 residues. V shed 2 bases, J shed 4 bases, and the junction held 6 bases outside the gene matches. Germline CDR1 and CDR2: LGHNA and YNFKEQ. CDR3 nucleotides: TGTGCCAGCAGCCAAACACTAGCGGGGGGGCCAGCAGATACGCAGTATTTT. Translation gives CASSQTLAGGPADTQYF.

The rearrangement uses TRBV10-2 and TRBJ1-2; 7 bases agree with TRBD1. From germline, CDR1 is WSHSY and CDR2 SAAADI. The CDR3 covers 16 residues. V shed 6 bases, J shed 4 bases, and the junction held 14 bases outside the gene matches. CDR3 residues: CASSSLTGPRGYGYTF. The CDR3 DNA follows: TGCGCCAGCAGCAGTTTGACAGGGCCCCGCGGCTATGGCTACACCTTC.

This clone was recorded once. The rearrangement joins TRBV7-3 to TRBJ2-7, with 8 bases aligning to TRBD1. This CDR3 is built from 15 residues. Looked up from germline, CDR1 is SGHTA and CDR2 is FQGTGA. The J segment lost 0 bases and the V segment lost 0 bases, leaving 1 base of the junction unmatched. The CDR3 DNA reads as TGTGCCAGCAGCTTAACGACAGGGGACTCCTACGAGCAGTACTTC. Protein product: CASSLTTGDSYEQYF.

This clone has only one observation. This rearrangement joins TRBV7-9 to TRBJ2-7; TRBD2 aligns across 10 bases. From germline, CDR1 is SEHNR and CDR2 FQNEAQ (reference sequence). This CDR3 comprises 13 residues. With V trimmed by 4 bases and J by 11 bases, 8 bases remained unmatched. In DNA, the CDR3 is TGTGCCAGCAGCTCGAGCGGGGGGGCCATGGAGTACTTC. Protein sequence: CASSSSGGAMEYF.

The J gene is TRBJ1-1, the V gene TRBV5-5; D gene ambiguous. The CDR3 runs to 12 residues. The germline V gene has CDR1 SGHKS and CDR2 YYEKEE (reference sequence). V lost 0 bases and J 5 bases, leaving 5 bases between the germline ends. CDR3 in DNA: TGTGCCAGCAGCTTGGGTTGGACTGAAGCTTTCTTT. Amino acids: CASSLGWTEAFF.

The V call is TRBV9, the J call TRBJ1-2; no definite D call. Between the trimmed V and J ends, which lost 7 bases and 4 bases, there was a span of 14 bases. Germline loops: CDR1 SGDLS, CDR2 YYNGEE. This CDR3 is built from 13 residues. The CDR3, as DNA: TGTGCCAGCGGGGATACTCGCGGCTATGGCTACACCTTC. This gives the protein CASGDTRGYGYTF.

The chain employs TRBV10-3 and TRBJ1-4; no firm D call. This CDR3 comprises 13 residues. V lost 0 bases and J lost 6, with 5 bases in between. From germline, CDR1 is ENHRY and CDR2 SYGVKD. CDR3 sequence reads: CAISESRDEKLFF. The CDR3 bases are TGTGCCATCAGTGAGTCACGGGATGAAAAACTGTTTTTT.